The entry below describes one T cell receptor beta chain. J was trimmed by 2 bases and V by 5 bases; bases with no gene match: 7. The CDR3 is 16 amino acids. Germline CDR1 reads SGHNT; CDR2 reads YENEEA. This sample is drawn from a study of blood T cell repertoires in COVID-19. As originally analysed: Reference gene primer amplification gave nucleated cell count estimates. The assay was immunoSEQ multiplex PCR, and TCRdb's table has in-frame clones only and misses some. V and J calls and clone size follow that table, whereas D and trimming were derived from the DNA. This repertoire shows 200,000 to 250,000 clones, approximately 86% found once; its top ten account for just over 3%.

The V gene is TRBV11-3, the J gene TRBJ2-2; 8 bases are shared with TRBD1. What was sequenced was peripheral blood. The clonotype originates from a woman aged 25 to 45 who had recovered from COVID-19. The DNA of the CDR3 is TGTGCCAGCAGCCCCGGACAGGGACTTAACACCGGGGAGCTGTTTTTT. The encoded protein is CASSPGQGLNTGELFF.